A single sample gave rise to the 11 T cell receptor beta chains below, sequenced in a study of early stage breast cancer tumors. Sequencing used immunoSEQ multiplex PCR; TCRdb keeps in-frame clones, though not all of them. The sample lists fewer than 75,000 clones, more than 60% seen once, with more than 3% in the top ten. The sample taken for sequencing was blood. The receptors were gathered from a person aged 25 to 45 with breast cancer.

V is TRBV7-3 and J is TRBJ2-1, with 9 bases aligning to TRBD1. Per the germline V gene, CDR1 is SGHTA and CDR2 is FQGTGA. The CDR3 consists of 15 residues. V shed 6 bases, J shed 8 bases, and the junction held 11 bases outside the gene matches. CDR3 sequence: CASRLTGQGFYEQFF. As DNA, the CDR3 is TGTGCCAGCAGACTTACGGGACAGGGTTTCTATGAGCAGTTCTTC.

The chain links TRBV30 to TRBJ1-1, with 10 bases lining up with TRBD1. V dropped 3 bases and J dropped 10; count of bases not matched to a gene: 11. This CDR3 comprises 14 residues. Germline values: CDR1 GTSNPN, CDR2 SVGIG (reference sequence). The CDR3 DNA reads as TGTGCCTGGAGCCTAGGGACAGGGGTGGGGACAGCTTTCTTT. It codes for CAWSLGTGVGTAFF.

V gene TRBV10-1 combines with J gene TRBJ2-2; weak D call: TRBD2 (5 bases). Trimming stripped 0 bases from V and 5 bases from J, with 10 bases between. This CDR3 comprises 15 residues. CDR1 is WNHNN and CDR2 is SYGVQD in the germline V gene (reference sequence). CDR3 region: CASSESTTGTGELFF. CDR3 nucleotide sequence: TGCGCCAGCAGTGAGTCGACTACCGGGACCGGGGAGCTGTTTTTT.

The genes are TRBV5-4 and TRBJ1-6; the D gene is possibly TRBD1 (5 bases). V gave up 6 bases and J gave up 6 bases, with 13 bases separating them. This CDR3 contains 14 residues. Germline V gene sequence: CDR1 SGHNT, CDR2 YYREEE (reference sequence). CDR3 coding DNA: TGTGCCAGCACCGGGGGTACGGTTAATTCACCCCTCCACTTT. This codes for CASTGGTVNSPLHF. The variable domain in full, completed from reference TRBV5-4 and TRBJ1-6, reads ETGVTQSPTHLIKTRGQQVTLRCSSQSGHNTVSWYQQALGQGPQFIFQYYREEENGRGNFPPRFSGLQFPNYSSELNVNALELDDSALYLCASTGGTVNSPLHFGNGTRLTVT.

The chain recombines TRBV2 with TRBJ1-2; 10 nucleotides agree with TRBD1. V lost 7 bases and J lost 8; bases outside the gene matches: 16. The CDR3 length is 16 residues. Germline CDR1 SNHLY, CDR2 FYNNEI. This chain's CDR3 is CASKDRDRGGREGYTF. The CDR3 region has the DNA TGTGCCAGCAAGGACCGGGACAGGGGAGGTCGAGAGGGCTACACCTTC.

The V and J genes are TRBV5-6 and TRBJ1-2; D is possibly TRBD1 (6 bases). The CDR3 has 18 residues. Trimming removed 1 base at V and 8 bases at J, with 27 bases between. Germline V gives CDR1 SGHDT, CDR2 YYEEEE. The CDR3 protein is CASSLLLLGGGPKWGYTF. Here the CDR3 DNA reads TGTGCCAGCAGCTTGTTGTTGTTGGGGGGCGGTCCAAAGTGGGGCTACACCTTC.

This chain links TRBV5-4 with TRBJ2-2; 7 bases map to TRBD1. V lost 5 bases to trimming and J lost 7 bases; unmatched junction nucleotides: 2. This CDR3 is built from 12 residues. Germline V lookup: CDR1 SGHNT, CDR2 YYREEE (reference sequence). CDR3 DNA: TGTGCCAGCAGACAGGGGAGCGGGGAGCTGTTTTTT. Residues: CASRQGSGELFF.

The CDR3 DNA is TGTGCCAGTACCAAACAGGGGGGTTCCACTGAAGCTTTCTTT. The encoded protein is CASTKQGGSTEAFF. The chain recombines TRBV19 with TRBJ1-1; 8 bases are shared with TRBD1. The CDR3 consists of 14 residues. V gave up 7 bases and J gave up 4 bases; unmatched junction bases: 8. Germline V CDR1 and CDR2: LNHDA, SQIVND (reference sequence).

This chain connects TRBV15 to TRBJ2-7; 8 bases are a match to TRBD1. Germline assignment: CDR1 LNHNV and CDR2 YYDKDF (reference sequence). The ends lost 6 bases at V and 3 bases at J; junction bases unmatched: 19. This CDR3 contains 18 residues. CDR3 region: CATSRGSSNRGRNYEQYF. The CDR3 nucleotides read TGTGCCACCAGTAGGGGGTCTTCCAACAGGGGGAGAAACTACGAGCAGTACTTC.

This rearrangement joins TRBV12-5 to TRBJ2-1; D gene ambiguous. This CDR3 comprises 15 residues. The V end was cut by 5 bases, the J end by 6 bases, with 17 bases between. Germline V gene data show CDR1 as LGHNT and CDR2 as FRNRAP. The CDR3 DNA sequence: TGTGCTAGTGGTCCGGGCCTTGGGCGCGGCAATGAGCAGTTCTTC. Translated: CASGPGLGRGNEQFF.

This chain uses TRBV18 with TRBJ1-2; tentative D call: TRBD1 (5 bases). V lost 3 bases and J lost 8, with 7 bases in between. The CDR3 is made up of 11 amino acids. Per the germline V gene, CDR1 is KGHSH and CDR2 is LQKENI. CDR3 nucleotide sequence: TGTGCCAGCTCACCGGGGGACGGCTACACCTTC. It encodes CASSPGDGYTF.